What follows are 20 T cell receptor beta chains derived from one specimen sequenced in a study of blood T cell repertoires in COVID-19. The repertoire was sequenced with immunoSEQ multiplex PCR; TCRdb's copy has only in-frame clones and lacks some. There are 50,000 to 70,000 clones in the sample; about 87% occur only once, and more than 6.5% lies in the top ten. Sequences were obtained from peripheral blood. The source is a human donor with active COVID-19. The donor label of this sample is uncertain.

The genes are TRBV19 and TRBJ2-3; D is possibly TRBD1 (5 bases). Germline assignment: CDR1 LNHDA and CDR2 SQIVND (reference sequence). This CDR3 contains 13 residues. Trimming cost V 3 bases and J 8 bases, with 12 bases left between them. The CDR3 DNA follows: TGTGCCAGTAGTATTTGGGGCTGGGGTACGCAGTATTTT. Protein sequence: CASSIWGWGTQYF.

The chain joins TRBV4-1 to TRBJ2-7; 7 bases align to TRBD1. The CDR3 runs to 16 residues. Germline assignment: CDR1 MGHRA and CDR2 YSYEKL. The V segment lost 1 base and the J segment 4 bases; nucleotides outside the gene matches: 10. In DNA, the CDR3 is TGCGCCAGCAGCCAAGCGGGCAGGGGACAGATTTACGAGCAGTACTTC. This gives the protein CASSQAGRGQIYEQYF.

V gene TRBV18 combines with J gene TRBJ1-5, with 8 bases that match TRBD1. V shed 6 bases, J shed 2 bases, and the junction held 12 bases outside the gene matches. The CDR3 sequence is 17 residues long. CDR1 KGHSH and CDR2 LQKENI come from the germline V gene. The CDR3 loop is CASSTGAGIFGNQPQHF. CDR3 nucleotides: TGTGCCAGCTCGACAGGGGCCGGAATTTTTGGCAATCAGCCCCAGCATTTT.

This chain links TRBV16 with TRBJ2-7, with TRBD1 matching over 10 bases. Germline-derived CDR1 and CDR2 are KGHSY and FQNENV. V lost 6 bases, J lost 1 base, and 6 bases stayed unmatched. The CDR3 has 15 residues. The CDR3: CASSVDRGLSYEQYF. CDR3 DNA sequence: TGTGCCAGCAGTGTAGACAGGGGGCTTTCCTACGAGCAGTACTTC.

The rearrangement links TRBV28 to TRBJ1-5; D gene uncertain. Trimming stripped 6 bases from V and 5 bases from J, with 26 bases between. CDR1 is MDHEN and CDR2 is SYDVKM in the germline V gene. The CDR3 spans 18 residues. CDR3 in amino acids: CASSHSAGLGSIDQPQHF. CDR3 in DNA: TGTGCCAGCAGCCACTCGGCGGGATTGGGGTCCATCGATCAGCCCCAGCATTTT.

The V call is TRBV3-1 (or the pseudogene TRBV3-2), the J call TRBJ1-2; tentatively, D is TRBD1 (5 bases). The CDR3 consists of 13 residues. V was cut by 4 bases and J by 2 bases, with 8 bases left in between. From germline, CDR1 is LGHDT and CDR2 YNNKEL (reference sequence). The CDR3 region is CASSPQVNYGYTF. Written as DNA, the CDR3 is TGTGCCAGCAGCCCACAGGTGAACTATGGCTACACCTTC.

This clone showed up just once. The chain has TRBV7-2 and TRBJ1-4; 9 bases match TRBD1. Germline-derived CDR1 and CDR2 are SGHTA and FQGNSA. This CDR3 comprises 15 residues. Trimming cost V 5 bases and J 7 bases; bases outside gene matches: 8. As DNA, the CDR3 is TGTGCCAGCAGCGCAAGGACAGGGGCCGGTGAAAAACTGTTTTTT. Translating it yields CASSARTGAGEKLFF.

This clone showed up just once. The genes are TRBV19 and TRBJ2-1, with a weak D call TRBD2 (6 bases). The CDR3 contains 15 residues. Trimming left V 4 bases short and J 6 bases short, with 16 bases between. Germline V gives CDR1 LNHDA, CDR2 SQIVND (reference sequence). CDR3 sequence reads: CASSTGTAGPNEQFF. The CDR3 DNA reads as TGTGCCAGTAGTACCGGGACTGCGGGCCCCAATGAGCAGTTCTTC.

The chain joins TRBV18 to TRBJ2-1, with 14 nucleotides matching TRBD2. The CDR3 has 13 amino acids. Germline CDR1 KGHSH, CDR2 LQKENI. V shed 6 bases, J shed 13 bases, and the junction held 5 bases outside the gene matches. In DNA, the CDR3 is TGTGCCAGCTCTCGACTAGCGGGAGGGCCCCAGTTCTTC. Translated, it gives CASSRLAGGPQFF.

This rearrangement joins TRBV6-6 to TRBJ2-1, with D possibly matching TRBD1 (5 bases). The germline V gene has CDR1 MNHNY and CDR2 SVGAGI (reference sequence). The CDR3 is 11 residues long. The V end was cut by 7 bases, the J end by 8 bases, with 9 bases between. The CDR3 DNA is TGTGCCAGCAAACGCAGGGATGAGCAGTTCTTC. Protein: CASKRRDEQFF.

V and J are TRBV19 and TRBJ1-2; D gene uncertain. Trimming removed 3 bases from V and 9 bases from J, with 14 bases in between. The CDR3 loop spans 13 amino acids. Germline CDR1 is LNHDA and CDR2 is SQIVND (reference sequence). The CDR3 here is CASSMGGIISYTF. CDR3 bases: TGTGCCAGTAGTATGGGAGGGATTATAAGCTACACCTTC.

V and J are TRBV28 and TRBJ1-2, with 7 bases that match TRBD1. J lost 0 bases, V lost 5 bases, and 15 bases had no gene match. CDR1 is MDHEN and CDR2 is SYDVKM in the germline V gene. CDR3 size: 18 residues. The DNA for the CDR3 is TGTGCCAGCAGTGTCAGTGGGACAGTGTACTTAGCTAACTATGGCTACACCTTC. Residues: CASSVSGTVYLANYGYTF.

CDR3: CASSGNRGIFHNEQFF. The CDR3 nucleotides are TGTGCCAGCAGCGGAAACAGGGGGATATTCCACAATGAGCAGTTCTTC. The chain joins TRBV9 to TRBJ2-1, with TRBD1 matching 8 bases. Germline CDR1 and CDR2: SGDLS and YYNGEE. J was trimmed by 5 bases and V by 3 bases; bases with no gene match: 10. The CDR3 sequence is 16 residues long.

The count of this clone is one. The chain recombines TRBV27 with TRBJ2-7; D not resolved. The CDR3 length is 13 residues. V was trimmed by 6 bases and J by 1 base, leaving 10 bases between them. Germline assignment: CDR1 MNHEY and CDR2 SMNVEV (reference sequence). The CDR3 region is CASRPVESYEQYF. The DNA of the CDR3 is TGTGCCAGCAGACCCGTAGAGTCCTACGAGCAGTACTTC.

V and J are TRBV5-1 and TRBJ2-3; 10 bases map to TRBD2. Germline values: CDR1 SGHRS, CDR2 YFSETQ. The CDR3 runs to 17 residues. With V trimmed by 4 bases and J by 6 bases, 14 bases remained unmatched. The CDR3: CASSRVGLAGDPDTQYF. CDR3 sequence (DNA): TGCGCCAGCAGCCGCGTAGGTCTAGCGGGAGATCCCGATACGCAGTATTTT.

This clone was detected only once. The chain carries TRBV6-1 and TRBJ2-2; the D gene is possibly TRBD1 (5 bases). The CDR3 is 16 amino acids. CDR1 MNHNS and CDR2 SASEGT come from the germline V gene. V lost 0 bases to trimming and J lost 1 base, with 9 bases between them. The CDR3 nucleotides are TGTGCCAGCAGTGAAGCGCAGGGTTGGAACACCGGGGAGCTGTTTTTT. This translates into CASSEAQGWNTGELFF.

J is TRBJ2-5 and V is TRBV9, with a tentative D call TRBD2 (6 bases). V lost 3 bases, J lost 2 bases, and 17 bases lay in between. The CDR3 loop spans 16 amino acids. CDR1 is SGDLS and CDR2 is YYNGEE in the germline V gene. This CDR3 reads CASSGLTGGDQETQYF. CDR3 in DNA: TGTGCCAGCAGCGGATTGACTGGAGGGGATCAAGAGACCCAGTACTTC.

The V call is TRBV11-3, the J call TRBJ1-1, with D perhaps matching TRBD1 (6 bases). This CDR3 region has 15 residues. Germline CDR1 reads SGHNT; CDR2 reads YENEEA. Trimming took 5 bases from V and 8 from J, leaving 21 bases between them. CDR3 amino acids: CASSKRTAPRAEAFF. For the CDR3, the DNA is TGTGCCAGCAGCAAACGGACAGCACCCCGGGCCGAAGCTTTCTTT.

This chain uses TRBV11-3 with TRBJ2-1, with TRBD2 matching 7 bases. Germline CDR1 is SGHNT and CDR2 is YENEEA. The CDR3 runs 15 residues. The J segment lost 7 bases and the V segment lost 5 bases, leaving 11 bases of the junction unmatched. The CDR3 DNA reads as TGTGCCAGCAGCCTTACCAACCGCGGGAGAAATGAGCAGTTCTTC. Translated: CASSLTNRGRNEQFF. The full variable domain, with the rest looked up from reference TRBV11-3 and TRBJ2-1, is EAGVVQSPRYKIIEKKQPVAFWCNPISGHNTLYWYLQNLGQGPELLIRYENEEAVDDSQLPKDRFSAERLKGVDSTLKIQPAELGDSAVYLCASSLTNRGRNEQFFGPGTRLTVL.

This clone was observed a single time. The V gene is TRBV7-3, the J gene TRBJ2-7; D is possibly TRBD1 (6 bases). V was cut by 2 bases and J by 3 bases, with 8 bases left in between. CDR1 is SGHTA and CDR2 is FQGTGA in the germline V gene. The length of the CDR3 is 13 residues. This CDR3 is CASSLAGDYEQYF. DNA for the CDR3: TGTGCCAGCAGCTTAGCAGGGGACTACGAGCAGTACTTC.